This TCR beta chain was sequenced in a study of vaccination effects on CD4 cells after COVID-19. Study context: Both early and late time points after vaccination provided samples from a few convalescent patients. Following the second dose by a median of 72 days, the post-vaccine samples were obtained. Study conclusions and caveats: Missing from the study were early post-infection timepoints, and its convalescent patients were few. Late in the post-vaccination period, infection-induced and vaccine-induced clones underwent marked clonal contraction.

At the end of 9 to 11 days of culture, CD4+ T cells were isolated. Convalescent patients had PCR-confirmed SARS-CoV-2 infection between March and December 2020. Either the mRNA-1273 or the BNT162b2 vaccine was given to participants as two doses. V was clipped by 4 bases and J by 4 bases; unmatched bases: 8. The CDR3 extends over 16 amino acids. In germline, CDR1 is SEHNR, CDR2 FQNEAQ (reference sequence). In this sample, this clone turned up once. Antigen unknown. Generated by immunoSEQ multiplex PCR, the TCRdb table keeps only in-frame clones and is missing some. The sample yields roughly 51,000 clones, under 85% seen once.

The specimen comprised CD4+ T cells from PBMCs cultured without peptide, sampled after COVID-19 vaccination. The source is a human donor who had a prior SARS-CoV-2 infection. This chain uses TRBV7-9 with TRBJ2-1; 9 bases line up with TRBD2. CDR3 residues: CASSSPRSGRYNEQFF. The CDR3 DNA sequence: TGTGCCAGCAGCTCACCACGAAGCGGGAGGTACAATGAGCAGTTCTTC.